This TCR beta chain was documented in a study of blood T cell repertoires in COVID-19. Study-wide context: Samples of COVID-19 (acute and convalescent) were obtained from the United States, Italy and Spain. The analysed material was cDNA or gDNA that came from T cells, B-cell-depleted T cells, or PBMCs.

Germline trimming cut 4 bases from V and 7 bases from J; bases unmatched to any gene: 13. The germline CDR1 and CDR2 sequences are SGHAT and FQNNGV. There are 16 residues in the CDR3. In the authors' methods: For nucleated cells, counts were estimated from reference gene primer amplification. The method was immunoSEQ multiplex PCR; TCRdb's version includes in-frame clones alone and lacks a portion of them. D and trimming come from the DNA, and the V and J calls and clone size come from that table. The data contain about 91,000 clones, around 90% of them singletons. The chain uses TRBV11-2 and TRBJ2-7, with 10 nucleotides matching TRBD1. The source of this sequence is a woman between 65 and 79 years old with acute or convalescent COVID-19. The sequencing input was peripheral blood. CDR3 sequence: CASSSLRRQGAGEQYF. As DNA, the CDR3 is TGTGCCAGCAGCTCCCTCCGCCGACAGGGGGCGGGGGAGCAGTACTTC. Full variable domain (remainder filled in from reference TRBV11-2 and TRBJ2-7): EAGVAQSPRYKIIEKRQSVAFWCNPISGHATLYWYQQILGQGPKLLIQFQNNGVVDDSQLPKDRFSAERLKGVDSTLKIQPAKLEDSAVYLCASSSLRRQGAGEQYFGPGTRLTVT.